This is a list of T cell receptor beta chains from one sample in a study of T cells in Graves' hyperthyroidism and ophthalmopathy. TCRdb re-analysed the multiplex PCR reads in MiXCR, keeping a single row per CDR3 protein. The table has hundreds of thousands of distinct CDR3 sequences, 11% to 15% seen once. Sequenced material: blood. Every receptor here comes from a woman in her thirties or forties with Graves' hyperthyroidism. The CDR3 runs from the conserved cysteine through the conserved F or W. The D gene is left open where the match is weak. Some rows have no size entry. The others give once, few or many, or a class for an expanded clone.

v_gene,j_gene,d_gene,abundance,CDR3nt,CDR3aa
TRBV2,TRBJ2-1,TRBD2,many,TGTGCCAGCAGTGGGGGACTAGCGGAGCAGTTCTTC,CASSGGLAEQFF
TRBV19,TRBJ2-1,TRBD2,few,TGTGCCAGTAGTGGCCGGACTAGCGGGAGTATTGAGCAGTTCTTC,CASSGRTSGSIEQFF
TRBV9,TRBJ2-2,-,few,TGTGCCAGCAGCGTAGGAGGGGTATTGACCGGGGAGCTGTTTTTT,CASSVGGVLTGELFF
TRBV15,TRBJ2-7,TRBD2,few,TGTGCCACCAGCAGACGCGATGCGGGAGGGCCGAACGAGCAGTACTTC,CATSRRDAGGPNEQYF
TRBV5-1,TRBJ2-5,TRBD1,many,TGCGCCAGCAGCCCCGGGGGACAGGGAAGAGAGACCCAGTACTTC,CASSPGGQGRETQYF
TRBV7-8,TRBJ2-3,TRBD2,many,TGTGCCAGCAGCTTTGGGACTAGCGGGAGCACGGGCACAGATACGCAGTATTTT,CASSFGTSGSTGTDTQYF
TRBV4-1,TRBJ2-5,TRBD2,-,TGCGCCAGCAGCCAAGTCGCTGGCGGGAGAAAAGAGACCCAGTACTTC,CASSQVAGGRKETQYF
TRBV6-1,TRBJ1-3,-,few,TGTGCCAGCAGTAGGGCCTCTGGAAACACCATATATTTT,CASSRASGNTIYF
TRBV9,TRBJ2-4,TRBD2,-,TGTGCCAGCAGCGTAGGGGGACTAGCGGGGGATACTCAGTACTTC,CASSVGGLAGDTQYF
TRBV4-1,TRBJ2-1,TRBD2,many,TGCGCCAGCAGCCAAGGACTAGCGAACTCCTACAATGAGCAGTTCTTC,CASSQGLANSYNEQFF
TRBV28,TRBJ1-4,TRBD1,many,TGTGCCATCAGACAGGGGCTCAGTGAAAAACTGTTTTTT,CAIRQGLSEKLFF
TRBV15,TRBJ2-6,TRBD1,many,TGTGCCACCAGCTACCCCCCATTCAGGGGGCCCGGGGCCAACGTCCTGACTTTC,CATSYPPFRGPGANVLTF
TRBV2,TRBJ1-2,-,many,TGTGCCAGCACTACCTCAGGAAACATTATTGGCTACACCTTC,CASTTSGNIIGYTF
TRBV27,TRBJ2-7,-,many,TGTGCCAGCAGCCCGGGGGTGGGGACCTACGAGCAGTACTTC,CASSPGVGTYEQYF
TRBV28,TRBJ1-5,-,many,TGTGCCAGCAGTCCTACTCGGCGTAGCAATCAGCCCCAGCATTTT,CASSPTRRSNQPQHF
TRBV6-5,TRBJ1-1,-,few,TGTGCCAGCAGTTACGGAGAGTCGGCTTTCTTT,CASSYGESAFF
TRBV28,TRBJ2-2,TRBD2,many,TGTGCCAGCAGTCCACTAGCGGGAGGGGCGACCGGGGAGCTGTTTTTT,CASSPLAGGATGELFF
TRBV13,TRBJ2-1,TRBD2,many,TGTGCCAGCAGCCCCCCAGCGGGACTGTACAATGAGCAGTTCTTC,CASSPPAGLYNEQFF
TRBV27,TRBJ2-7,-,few,TGTGCCAGCAGTCAGGCAGGGATCGGCGAGCAGTACTTC,CASSQAGIGEQYF
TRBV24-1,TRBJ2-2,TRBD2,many,TGTGCCACCGAACTAGCGGGAGTCACAAACACCGGGGAGCTGTTTTTT,CATELAGVTNTGELFF
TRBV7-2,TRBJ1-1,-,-,TGTGCCAGCAGCTTCAAAGGGGGGGACACTGAAGCTTTCTTT,CASSFKGGDTEAFF
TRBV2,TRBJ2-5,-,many,TGTGCCAGCAGTGAATTTTTGGATTTACAAGAGACCCAGTACTTC,CASSEFLDLQETQYF
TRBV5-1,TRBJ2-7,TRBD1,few,TGCGCCAGCAGATTGCAGGGGGCCCACGAGCAGTACTTC,CASRLQGAHEQYF
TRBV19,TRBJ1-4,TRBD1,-,TGTGCCAGTAGTTCCGGACAGGGGGTCATCCAGGAACTGTTTTTT,CASSSGQGVIQELFF
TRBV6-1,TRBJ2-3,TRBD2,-,TGTGCCAGCTTGGGGGGGGGAGCCGCCTCAGGGACAGATACGCAGTATTTT,CASLGGGAASGTDTQYF
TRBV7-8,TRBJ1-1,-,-,TGTGCCAGCAGCCTAGGGGGGGGGGTGACTGAAGCTTTCTTT,CASSLGGGVTEAFF
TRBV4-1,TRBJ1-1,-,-,TGCGCCAGCAGCCGCATCCCGACAGGTTGGAACACTGAAGCTTTCTTT,CASSRIPTGWNTEAFF
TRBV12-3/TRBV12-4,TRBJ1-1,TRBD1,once,TGTGCCAGCAGTTCTGGGACAGGGGTAGCTTTCTTT,CASSSGTGVAFF
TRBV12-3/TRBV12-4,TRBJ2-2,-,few,TGTGCCAGCAGTTTAGTGATGACCGGGGAGCTGTTTTTT,CASSLVMTGELFF
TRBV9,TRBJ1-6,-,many,TGTGCCAGCAGCCCAACGGCTAATTCACCCCTCCACTTT,CASSPTANSPLHF
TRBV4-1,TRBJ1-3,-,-,TGCGCCAGCAGCCAAGACCCAAATACTTTCTCTGGAAACACCATATATTTT,CASSQDPNTFSGNTIYF
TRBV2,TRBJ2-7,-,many,TGTGCCAGCAGTGAAAACGGACGCCTCGACGAGCAGTACTTC,CASSENGRLDEQYF
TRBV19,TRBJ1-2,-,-,TGTGCCAGTAGCCCACCCGGAGGAACCTTCTATGGCTACACCTTC,CASSPPGGTFYGYTF
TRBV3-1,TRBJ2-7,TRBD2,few,TGTGCCAGCAGCCAAGATTTTGCTAGCGGGATCTTCTTGACCTACGAGCAGTACTTC,CASSQDFASGIFLTYEQYF
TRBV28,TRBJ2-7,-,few,TGTGCCAGCAGTATCACTCTTTACGAGCAGTACTTC,CASSITLYEQYF
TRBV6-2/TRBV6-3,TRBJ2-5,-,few,TGTGCCAGCAGTTGGGCGCAAATTGGGGAGACCCAGTACTTC,CASSWAQIGETQYF
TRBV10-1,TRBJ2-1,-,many,TGCGCCAGCAGTGGAAAGGTTGTTGGGCACAATGAGCAGTTCTTC,CASSGKVVGHNEQFF
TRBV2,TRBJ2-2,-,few,TGTGCCAGCAGGGCCCTCCGGGACACCGGGGAGCTGTTTTTT,CASRALRDTGELFF
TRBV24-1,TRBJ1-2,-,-,TGTGCCACCAGTGATTTGCGAGGGGATCGCTACACCTTC,CATSDLRGDRYTF
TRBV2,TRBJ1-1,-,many,TGTGCCAGCAGCTCTACGTCGGGTTGGACTGAAGCTTTCTTT,CASSSTSGWTEAFF
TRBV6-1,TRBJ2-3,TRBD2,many,TGTGCCAGCAACTCACTAGGGGGTGGACTAGCGGCAGTCACAGATACGCAGTATTTT,CASNSLGGGLAAVTDTQYF
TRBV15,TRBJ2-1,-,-,TGTGCCACCAGCAGAGAACAGGCGACATACAATGAGCAGTTCTTC,CATSREQATYNEQFF
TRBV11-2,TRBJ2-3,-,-,TGTGCCAGCAGCGCGGGGCTAGCTAGGGGGAGCACAGATACGCAGTATTTT,CASSAGLARGSTDTQYF
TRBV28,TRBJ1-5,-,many,TGTGCCAGCAGTAGCGTAGGGGTCAGCAATCAGCCCCAGCATTTT,CASSSVGVSNQPQHF
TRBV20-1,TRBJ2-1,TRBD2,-,TGCAGTGCTAGAGATCCGCTAGCGGGAGGGCGGGGCAATGAGCAGTTCTTC,CSARDPLAGGRGNEQFF
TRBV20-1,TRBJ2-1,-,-,TGCAGTGCTCCGACAGGACTAACCTCACAAGCCAGCTCCTACAATGAGCAGTTCTTC,CSAPTGLTSQASSYNEQFF
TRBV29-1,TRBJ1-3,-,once,TGCAGCGCTACCGGGGGATCTGGAAACACCATATATTTT,CSATGGSGNTIYF
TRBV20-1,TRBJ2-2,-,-,TGCAGTGCTAGAGATCTGGGCAGGGAAAACACCGGGGAGCTGTTTTTT,CSARDLGRENTGELFF
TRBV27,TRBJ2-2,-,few,TGTGCCAGCACTAGTTCCAACACCGGGGAGCTGTTTTTT,CASTSSNTGELFF
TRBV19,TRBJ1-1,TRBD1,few,TGTGCCAGTAGTCCAAGACAGGGAAGACCGATGAACACTGAAGCTTTCTTT,CASSPRQGRPMNTEAFF
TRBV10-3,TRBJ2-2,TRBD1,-,TGTGCCATTACCGGGACAGGGGACACCGGGGAGCTGTTTTTT,CAITGTGDTGELFF